The 6 T cell receptor beta chains below come from one sample, sequenced in a study of blood T cell repertoires in COVID-19. Sequencing was performed with immunoSEQ multiplex PCR; in TCRdb, only in-frame clones are kept and a portion is missing. The data contain nearly 250,000 clones, about 84% of them singletons. The specimen sequenced was peripheral blood. These receptors were taken from a woman older than 75 with COVID-19, enrolled during active disease.

The chain's CDR3 is CASSPLTAQGSPLHF. CDR3 DNA: TGTGCCAGCAGCCCCTTAACCGCGCAGGGATCACCCCTCCACTTT. The chain links TRBV3-1 (or the pseudogene TRBV3-2) to TRBJ1-6, with D maybe TRBD1 (5 bases). The V gene's germline CDR1 is LGHDT and CDR2 YNNKEL (reference sequence). The V gene lost 4 bases and the J gene lost 10 bases, with 17 bases spanning the gap. The CDR3 spans 15 residues.

J is TRBJ2-1 and V is TRBV5-1, with 7 bases fitting TRBD2. The ends lost 2 bases at V and 15 bases at J; junction bases unmatched: 8. The CDR3 consists of 12 residues. The germline V gene has CDR1 SGHRS and CDR2 YFSETQ. The DNA for the CDR3 is TGCGCCAGCAGCTTTGCGGGGGATGGGACGTTCTTC. This translates into CASSFAGDGTFF.

V usage is TRBV27 and J usage is TRBJ1-5; 7 nucleotides match TRBD1. Germline-derived CDR1 and CDR2 are MNHEY and SMNVEV (reference sequence). This CDR3 is 16 amino acids long. After removal of 5 bases from V and 4 bases from J, the junction contained 11 bases not matched to a gene. CDR3 protein: CASSPGTDVKNQPQHF. In nucleotides, the CDR3 is TGTGCCAGCAGTCCCGGGACAGACGTAAAAAATCAGCCCCAGCATTTT.

V usage is TRBV5-1 and J usage is TRBJ2-3; D call uncertain. Germline CDR1 and CDR2: SGHRS and YFSETQ. The V end was cut by 1 base, the J end by 3 bases, with 12 bases between. The CDR3 consists of 15 residues. CDR3 in DNA: TGCGCCAGCAGCTTGCGTTACGACGGGACAGATACGCAGTATTTT. It specifies CASSLRYDGTDTQYF.

The chain uses TRBV6-5 and TRBJ1-1; 7 nucleotides align to TRBD1. There are 15 residues in the CDR3. V was pared by 6 bases and J by 0 bases, with 7 bases of the junction left unmatched. Germline V gives CDR1 MNHEY, CDR2 SVGAGI. The CDR3 loop is CASSQGGAMNTEAFF. Written as DNA, the CDR3 is TGTGCCAGCAGCCAGGGGGGAGCCATGAACACTGAAGCTTTCTTT.

The chain has TRBV6-4 and TRBJ1-2; D gene ambiguous. CDR1 MRHNA and CDR2 SNTAGT come from the germline V gene. The CDR3 sequence is 12 residues long. Trimming stripped 2 bases from V and 4 bases from J, with 5 bases between. CDR3 region: CASSDSRYGYTF. CDR3 DNA: TGTGCCAGCAGTGACAGCCGCTATGGCTACACCTTC.